The rows below give T cell receptor beta chains drawn from one sample of a study of blood T cell repertoires in COVID-19. Profiled with immunoSEQ multiplex PCR; TCRdb holds only in-frame clones, not every one. The table records roughly 150,000 clones, around nine tenths of them present only once. Sequencing input: peripheral blood. These receptors were obtained from a man aged 45-65 years who had recovered from COVID-19. The conserved cysteine and the conserved F or W are not part of the CDR3 here. The order of the fields is clone size, CDR3 length, J gene, V gene, CDR3 protein. Clone size is stated in some rows and not others, as once, few, many or a class when expanded.

clone_size: -; cdr3_length: 17; j_call: TRBJ1-6; v_call: TRBV27; cdr3_aa: ASSLSTGGAMSHISPLH
clone_size: -; cdr3_length: 17; j_call: TRBJ1-2; v_call: TRBV30; cdr3_aa: AWRLGGTGVNRPVYGYT
clone_size: -; cdr3_length: 15; j_call: TRBJ2-3; v_call: TRBV6-2/TRBV6-3; cdr3_aa: ASSYSLSAGDSDTQY
clone_size: once; cdr3_length: 13; j_call: TRBJ2-2; v_call: TRBV3-1/TRBV3-2; cdr3_aa: ASSQAGGPTGELF
clone_size: -; cdr3_length: 11; j_call: TRBJ2-3; v_call: TRBV28; cdr3_aa: ASSLQAPDTQY
clone_size: once; cdr3_length: 12; j_call: TRBJ2-7; v_call: TRBV7-2; cdr3_aa: ASTPRTGEREQY
clone_size: -; cdr3_length: 15; j_call: TRBJ2-3; v_call: TRBV19; cdr3_aa: ASSIDRGLAGTDTQY
clone_size: -; cdr3_length: 13; j_call: TRBJ1-2; v_call: TRBV11-2; cdr3_aa: ASSQVRGPDYGYT
clone_size: -; cdr3_length: 9; j_call: TRBJ1-2; v_call: TRBV29-1; cdr3_aa: SVGGQLGYT
clone_size: -; cdr3_length: 16; j_call: TRBJ1-6; v_call: TRBV19; cdr3_aa: ASSNNRELSSYNSPLH
clone_size: -; cdr3_length: 13; j_call: TRBJ2-3; v_call: TRBV5-1; cdr3_aa: ASSSPGTEINTQY
clone_size: -; cdr3_length: 13; j_call: TRBJ1-1; v_call: TRBV7-3; cdr3_aa: ASSPNGGAITEAF
clone_size: -; cdr3_length: 15; j_call: TRBJ2-3; v_call: TRBV18; cdr3_aa: ASSAMRAGAYTDTQY
clone_size: -; cdr3_length: 11; j_call: TRBJ2-2; v_call: TRBV6-5; cdr3_aa: ASRRRTSGELF
clone_size: -; cdr3_length: 14; j_call: TRBJ1-1; v_call: TRBV6-6; cdr3_aa: ASSYPQGDANTEAF
clone_size: -; cdr3_length: 13; j_call: TRBJ2-5; v_call: TRBV5-1; cdr3_aa: ASSFWAGHQETQY
clone_size: -; cdr3_length: 13; j_call: TRBJ1-1; v_call: TRBV6-5; cdr3_aa: ASSSDRGLPTEAF
clone_size: -; cdr3_length: 12; j_call: TRBJ2-3; v_call: TRBV7-3; cdr3_aa: ASSLTGAADTQY
clone_size: -; cdr3_length: 15; j_call: TRBJ2-1; v_call: TRBV10-2; cdr3_aa: ASSESTGQGVRNEQF
clone_size: -; cdr3_length: 14; j_call: TRBJ2-5; v_call: TRBV6-2/TRBV6-3; cdr3_aa: ASSYPDGQGLKTQY
clone_size: -; cdr3_length: 14; j_call: TRBJ1-2; v_call: TRBV7-2; cdr3_aa: ASSPPGQGGPYGYT
clone_size: few; cdr3_length: 11; j_call: TRBJ2-3; v_call: TRBV5-1; cdr3_aa: ASSRTGSDTQY
clone_size: -; cdr3_length: 10; j_call: TRBJ1-5; v_call: TRBV3-1/TRBV3-2; cdr3_aa: ASSQERDISN
clone_size: -; cdr3_length: 12; j_call: TRBJ2-5; v_call: TRBV27; cdr3_aa: ASSYGVGGETQY
clone_size: -; cdr3_length: 11; j_call: TRBJ1-1; v_call: TRBV27; cdr3_aa: ASRTTGNTEAF
clone_size: -; cdr3_length: 11; j_call: TRBJ1-1; v_call: TRBV24-1; cdr3_aa: ATSRRANTEAF
clone_size: -; cdr3_length: 12; j_call: TRBJ2-2; v_call: TRBV29-1; cdr3_aa: SVEPPGRTGELF